This TCR beta chain was captured by sequencing in a study of regulatory T cells in long-lasting Graves disease. This clonotype was found many times. Time point described: newly diagnosed GD, antithyroid drugs for less than 3 months. After RNA was extracted from PBMCs, the TCR library was made from it. For TCR beta, libraries came from iRepertoire HTBI primers and Arm-PCR of CDR3 regions. MiXCR, run by TCRdb on the multiplex PCR reads, gives a single entry per CDR3 protein. The table shows roughly 610,000 distinct CDR3 sequences, with around 15% occurring only once. This CDR3 comprises 16 residues. Germline V gene sequence: CDR1 SGHKS, CDR2 YYEKEE (reference sequence). J was trimmed by 2 bases and V by 4 bases; bases with no gene match: 8. In addition, the sample was reused for a study of T cells in Graves' hyperthyroidism and ophthalmopathy.

Sequencing used peripheral blood mononuclear cells (PBMCs), obtained at new diagnosis, from a patient treated with antithyroid drugs. This chain links TRBV5-5 with TRBJ2-7; 11 bases line up with TRBD1. The clonotype comes from a man between 18 and 29 years old with Graves disease. CDR3 bases: TGTGCCAGCAGCCCAGGGTGGGGACAGGGGGCCTACGAGCAGTACTTC. It is translated as CASSPGWGQGAYEQYF.